Listed here are 30 T cell receptor beta chains from one sample, sequenced in a study of T cell responses to AZD1222 COVID-19 vaccine. Sequenced by immunoSEQ multiplex PCR; TCRdb stores in-frame clones only, minus some. The sample holds 150,000 to 250,000 clones, 91% seen once. The material sequenced was peripheral blood, taken 28 days after the second AZD1222 dose. All receptors derive from an adult who received the AZD1222 COVID-19 vaccine.

The genes are TRBV5-4 and TRBJ2-1; D is perhaps TRBD2 (5 bases). Trimming took 5 bases from V and 2 from J, leaving 14 bases between them. Germline-derived CDR1 and CDR2 are SGHNT and YYREEE (reference sequence). CDR3 length: 15 residues. The CDR3 nucleotides read TGTGCCAGCAGTTTAAGCGGTCACACCTACAATGAGCAGTTCTTC. Translating gives CASSLSGHTYNEQFF.

The genes are TRBV7-2 and TRBJ1-4; no firm D call. Trimming left V 3 bases short and J 0 bases short, with 8 bases between. The CDR3 spans 15 residues. Germline lookup yields CDR1 SGHTA and CDR2 FQGNSA. The CDR3 loop is CASSLRATTNEKLFF. In DNA, the CDR3 is TGTGCCAGCAGCTTGAGAGCTACAACTAATGAAAAACTGTTTTTT.

The chain has TRBV7-6 and TRBJ1-2; tentatively, D is TRBD1 (5 bases). CDR3 length equals 15 residues. Germline assignment: CDR1 SGHVS and CDR2 FNYEAQ. V gave up 0 bases and J gave up 5 bases, with 13 bases separating them. The CDR3 DNA sequence: TGTGCCAGCAGCTTAGCTTCCCAGGGTCCGTATGGCTACACCTTC. Protein: CASSLASQGPYGYTF.

V and J are TRBV5-1 and TRBJ1-3; tentative D call: TRBD1 (5 bases). CDR1 SGHRS and CDR2 YFSETQ come from the germline V gene. CDR3 size: 16 residues. V was cut by 0 bases and J by 0 bases, with 10 bases left in between. This chain's CDR3 is CASSLAGPTSGNTIYF. In DNA, the CDR3 is TGCGCCAGCAGCTTGGCGGGACCGACCTCTGGAAACACCATATATTTT.

V gene TRBV9 combines with J gene TRBJ1-4, with TRBD1 matching over 12 bases. The CDR3 extends over 16 amino acids. Germline CDR1 reads SGDLS; CDR2 reads YYNGEE. Trimming removed 4 bases from V and 5 bases from J; junction bases left unmatched: 6. DNA for the CDR3: TGTGCCAGCAGCCCCGGGACAGGGGGCGCAAATGAAAAACTGTTTTTT. Translated, it gives CASSPGTGGANEKLFF.

V gene TRBV7-9 combines with J gene TRBJ1-2, with D perhaps TRBD1 (6 bases). The CDR3 is 15 amino acids. Per the germline V gene, CDR1 is SEHNR and CDR2 is FQNEAQ (reference sequence). Deletions cut 4 bases from V and 4 bases from J, with 16 bases between. The CDR3 DNA reads TGTGCCAGCAGCTCCCGGGGGGCGAGGGGCTATGGCTACACCTTC. This translates into CASSSRGARGYGYTF.

This chain joins TRBV3-1 (or the pseudogene TRBV3-2) and TRBJ1-2; D may be TRBD1 (5 bases). Trimming pared 4 bases from V and 0 bases from J, leaving 9 bases between. This CDR3 spans 14 amino acids. The germline V gene has CDR1 LGHDT and CDR2 YNNKEL (reference sequence). The CDR3 sequence: CASSLRDPNYGYTF. In DNA form, the CDR3 reads TGTGCCAGCAGCCTCCGGGACCCTAACTATGGCTACACCTTC.

J is TRBJ1-2 and V is TRBV19; a weak D match, TRBD1 (5 bases). This CDR3 contains 16 residues. The V gene's germline CDR1 is LNHDA and CDR2 SQIVND (reference sequence). Trimming left V 5 bases short and J 4 bases short, with 20 bases between. CDR3 bases: TGTGCCAGTAGTGCCGAGGGACCGCCTGGGAGCTATGGCTACACCTTC. This translates into CASSAEGPPGSYGYTF.

V and J are TRBV14 and TRBJ1-2, with TRBD1 identical over 9 bases. Germline CDR1 is SGHDN and CDR2 is FVKESK. The CDR3 covers 14 residues. V gave up 2 bases and J gave up 6 bases; unmatched junction bases: 4. The CDR3, as DNA: TGTGCCAGCAGCCAAATACAGGGGGCCGATGGCTACACCTTC. Protein product: CASSQIQGADGYTF.

The chain has TRBV10-3 and TRBJ2-1, with 11 bases lining up with TRBD2. The CDR3 runs 18 residues. Germline CDR1 reads ENHRY; CDR2 reads SYGVKD. J lost 10 bases, V lost 7 bases, and 21 bases had no gene match. CDR3 nucleotides: TGTGCCATCACCCCGGGACTAGCGGAACGTCAAAGAATAACGGAGCAGTTCTTC. Its translation is CAITPGLAERQRITEQFF.

This chain uses TRBV7-2 with TRBJ2-7; D perhaps matches TRBD1 (5 bases). Germline V gene sequence: CDR1 SGHTA, CDR2 FQGNSA. CDR3 length equals 14 residues. V was clipped by 3 bases and J by 3 bases, with 12 bases between them. The CDR3 sequence: CASSFHRKGYEQYF. CDR3 DNA: TGTGCCAGCAGCTTCCACAGGAAAGGCTACGAGCAGTACTTC. The variable domain in full, with the rest retrieved from reference TRBV7-2 and TRBJ2-7, is GAGVSQSPSNKVTEKGKDVELRCDPISGHTALYWYRQSLGQGLEFLIYFQGNSAPDKSGLPSDRFSAERTGGSVSTLTIQRTQQEDSAVYLCASSFHRKGYEQYFGPGTRLTVT.

The V and J genes are TRBV4-1 and TRBJ2-1; TRBD1 is a possible D gene (6 bases). V lost 3 bases to trimming and J lost 8 bases, with 17 bases between them. The CDR3 has 15 amino acids. The V gene's germline CDR1 is MGHRA and CDR2 YSYEKL. CDR3 residues: CASSHSQGLIYEQFF. The CDR3 nucleotides are TGCGCCAGCAGCCACAGTCAGGGGTTAATCTATGAGCAGTTCTTC.

This clone appeared once. This sequence joins TRBV12-3 or TRBV12-4 and TRBJ2-7, with D possibly TRBD2 on 5 matching bases. CDR3 length: 13 amino acids. Trimming stripped 5 bases from V and 5 bases from J, with 13 bases between. The chain's CDR3 is CASSPRGSDEQYF. The CDR3 coding sequence is TGTGCCAGCAGTCCCCGAGGTAGCGACGAGCAGTACTTC.

This clone was seen just once. The chain carries TRBV5-1 and TRBJ1-3; no definite D call. This CDR3 comprises 16 residues. The V end lost 0 bases, the J end lost 0 bases, and 10 bases lay between the germline ends. CDR1 is SGHRS, CDR2 YFSETQ, per germline. CDR3 amino acids: CASSLGHRGSGNTIYF. The CDR3 DNA is TGCGCCAGCAGCTTGGGACACCGTGGCTCTGGAAACACCATATATTTT.

J is TRBJ1-1 and V is TRBV10-3, with 8 nucleotides matching TRBD1. Germline V gene lookup returns CDR1 ENHRY and CDR2 SYGVKD. This CDR3 contains 14 residues. Trimming took 6 bases from V and 4 from J; bases not matched to a gene: 7. CDR3 DNA: TGTGCCATCAGCCCGGACAGGGTGGGCACTGAAGCTTTCTTT. Its translation: CAISPDRVGTEAFF.

CDR3 in DNA: TGTGCCAGCATCAAGGGGGGCGGCCAAGAGACCCAGTACTTC. Translating it yields CASIKGGGQETQYF. This chain connects TRBV7-2 to TRBJ2-5; D possibly uses TRBD1 or TRBD2 (6 bases each). V lost 7 bases to trimming and J lost 1 base, with 13 bases between them. The germline V gene has CDR1 SGHTA and CDR2 FQGNSA. This CDR3 is 14 amino acids long.

This clone is a singleton in its sample. The chain uses TRBV28 and TRBJ2-7; 9 positions agree with TRBD1. V lost 6 bases to trimming and J lost 2 bases; unmatched junction nucleotides: 8. Germline CDR1 is MDHEN and CDR2 is SYDVKM. This CDR3 contains 15 residues. The CDR3 here is CASRAPGQGTYEQYF. CDR3 bases: TGTGCCAGCAGAGCGCCGGGACAGGGAACCTACGAGCAGTACTTC.

The chain joins TRBV27 to TRBJ1-1, with D maybe TRBD1 (5 bases). V was shortened by 4 bases and J by 4 bases, with 16 bases between the two germline ends. The CDR3 covers 15 residues. Germline assignment: CDR1 MNHEY and CDR2 SMNVEV (reference sequence). CDR3 region: CASSWGGGLGTEAFF. The CDR3 region has the DNA TGTGCCAGCAGTTGGGGTGGGGGGTTGGGCACTGAAGCTTTCTTT.

The CDR3 sequence: CARSLSGVPYEQYF. CDR3 in DNA: TGTGCCAGAAGCTTGTCCGGAGTGCCCTACGAGCAGTACTTC. The chain couples TRBV5-3 to TRBJ2-7; no definite D call. TRBV5-3 belongs to the ORF category, with a function that is uncertain. V was cut by 1 base and J by 2 bases, with 10 bases left in between. The CDR3 runs 14 residues.

The chain joins TRBV5-4 to TRBJ2-7; 8 nucleotides line up with TRBD2. Germline CDR1 is SGHNT and CDR2 is YYREEE (reference sequence). V gave up 2 bases and J gave up 2 bases; unmatched junction bases: 6. CDR3 size: 15 residues. The CDR3 reads CASSLAGVAAYEQYF. As DNA, the CDR3 is TGTGCCAGCAGCTTAGCGGGAGTAGCCGCCTACGAGCAGTACTTC.

The CDR3 is CASSVGDRGYTDTQYF. CDR3 DNA sequence: TGTGCCAGCAGCGTAGGAGACAGGGGCTACACAGATACGCAGTATTTT. The J gene is TRBJ2-3, the V gene TRBV9; 8 bases map to TRBD1. The CDR3 is made up of 16 amino acids. Germline CDR1 and CDR2: SGDLS and YYNGEE. V was pared by 0 bases and J by 2 bases, with 5 bases of the junction left unmatched.

The chain has TRBV9 and TRBJ2-1, with 11 bases lining up with TRBD2. The V segment lost 0 bases and the J segment 7 bases; nucleotides outside the gene matches: 9. This CDR3 has 17 residues. CDR1 and CDR2 (germline): SGDLS, YYNGEE. The CDR3 region is CASSVGVAGGPRNEQFF. The CDR3 bases are TGTGCCAGCAGCGTAGGAGTAGCGGGAGGGCCACGGAATGAGCAGTTCTTC.

This chain joins TRBV6-1 and TRBJ2-7; D remains unclear. CDR1 MNHNS and CDR2 SASEGT come from the germline V gene. This CDR3 contains 13 residues. The V gene lost 3 bases and the J gene lost 1 base, with 7 bases spanning the gap. The CDR3 region has the DNA TGTGCCAGCAGTGATGGGTTATCCTACGAGCAGTACTTC. Amino acid sequence: CASSDGLSYEQYF.

This clone was observed once. The CDR3 nucleotides read TGTGCCAGCAGCCAAGATCGATGGGCCTCTGGGGCCAACGTCCTGACTTTC. This encodes CASSQDRWASGANVLTF. The rearrangement uses TRBV4-2 and TRBJ2-6; no definite D call. Trimming stripped 0 bases from V and 0 bases from J, with 9 bases between. The CDR3 covers 17 residues. Germline CDR1 LGHNA, CDR2 YNFKEQ.

This clone came up once. V and J are TRBV6-2 or TRBV6-3 and TRBJ1-5; 8 bases match TRBD1. Germline trimming cut 5 bases from V and 2 bases from J; bases unmatched to any gene: 11. The CDR3 length is 17 residues. Germline CDR1 reads MNHEY; CDR2 reads SVGEGT. The CDR3 sequence is CASSAFACRGRNQPQHF. The CDR3, as DNA: TGTGCCAGCAGTGCATTCGCTTGCAGGGGGCGCAATCAGCCCCAGCATTTT.

V gene TRBV18 combines with J gene TRBJ1-6; D unresolved. The length of the CDR3 is 12 residues. Germline V lookup: CDR1 KGHSH, CDR2 LQKENI. The ends were cut back, 1 base at V and 7 bases at J, with 2 bases in the middle. The CDR3 protein is CASSPQNSPLHF. The CDR3 DNA is TGTGCCAGCTCACCACAGAATTCACCCCTCCACTTT.

This chain links TRBV6-2 or TRBV6-3 with TRBJ2-7, with D perhaps TRBD2 (7 bases). The CDR3 covers 14 residues. The germline gives CDR1 MNHEY, CDR2 SVGEGT. Trimming took off 4 bases at V and 7 bases at J, with 17 bases between the two ends. This CDR3 reads CASSLGGASREQYF. For the CDR3, the DNA is TGTGCCAGCAGTTTAGGGGGGGCCTCGCGGGAGCAGTACTTC.

The rearrangement uses TRBV30 and TRBJ2-2; no reliable D call. This CDR3 has 10 residues. Trimming took off 7 bases at V and 6 bases at J, with 6 bases between the two ends. In germline, CDR1 is GTSNPN, CDR2 SVGIG (reference sequence). The CDR3 DNA is TGTGCCTCCGTCTCCGGGGAGCTGTTTTTT. Amino acids: CASVSGELFF.

The V gene is TRBV4-3, the J gene TRBJ2-1, with 7 bases that match TRBD2. This CDR3 comprises 16 residues. Germline lookup yields CDR1 LGHNA and CDR2 YSLEER. V dropped 0 bases and J dropped 3; count of bases not matched to a gene: 5. CDR3 in DNA: TGCGCCAGCAGCCAAGATCTCGGGAGGATCTACAATGAGCAGTTCTTC. As protein: CASSQDLGRIYNEQFF.

The rearrangement links TRBV9 to TRBJ1-5; unclear D gene. Germline loops: CDR1 SGDLS, CDR2 YYNGEE. V lost 0 bases to trimming and J lost 6 bases, with 10 bases between them. This CDR3 region has 14 residues. The CDR3 nucleotides are TGTGCCAGCAGCGTAGAGGGAGGGATTCAGCCCCAGCATTTT. It specifies CASSVEGGIQPQHF.